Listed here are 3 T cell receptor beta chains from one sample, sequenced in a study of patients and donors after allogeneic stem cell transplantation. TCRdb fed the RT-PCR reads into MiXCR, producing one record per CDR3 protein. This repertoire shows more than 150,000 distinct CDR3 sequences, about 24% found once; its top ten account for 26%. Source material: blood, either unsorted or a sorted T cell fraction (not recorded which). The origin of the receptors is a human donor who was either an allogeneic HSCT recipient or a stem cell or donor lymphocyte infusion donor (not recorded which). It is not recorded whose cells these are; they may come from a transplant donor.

The CDR3: CASRTSNQPQHF. In DNA form, the CDR3 reads TGTGCCAGCCGTACGAGCAATCAGCCCCAGCATTTT. V and J are TRBV7-2 and TRBJ1-5; no clear D gene. This CDR3 region has 12 residues. Deletions cut 8 bases from V and 1 base from J, with 6 bases between. Germline V gene lookup returns CDR1 SGHTA and CDR2 FQGNSA.

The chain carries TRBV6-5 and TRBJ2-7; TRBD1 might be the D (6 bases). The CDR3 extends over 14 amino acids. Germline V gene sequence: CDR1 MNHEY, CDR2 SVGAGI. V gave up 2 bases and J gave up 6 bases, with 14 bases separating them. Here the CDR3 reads CASSYEGVFGEQYF. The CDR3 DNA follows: TGTGCCAGCAGTTACGAGGGGGTGTTCGGCGAGCAGTACTTC.

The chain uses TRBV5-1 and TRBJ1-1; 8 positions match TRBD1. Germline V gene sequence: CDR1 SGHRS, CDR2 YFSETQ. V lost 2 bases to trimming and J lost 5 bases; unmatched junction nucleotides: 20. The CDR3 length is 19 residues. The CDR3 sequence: CASSFFGFDDRGSVTEAFF. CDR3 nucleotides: TGCGCCAGCAGCTTTTTTGGTTTTGATGACAGGGGATCGGTAACTGAAGCTTTCTTT.